Included here is one TCR beta chain sequence, with context. The target of this receptor is not known. Base qualities are missing; no much larger clone stands one base away. TCRbeta CDR3 regions were amplified from genomic DNA using the immunoSEQ Assay, a bias-controlled multiplex PCR. The original pipeline was this. The number of nucleated cells in each sample was estimated by amplification of reference gene primers within the assay. To quantify the absolute abundance of each unique TCRbeta CDR3 rearrangement, sequence reads were collapsed and filtered. Productive Simpson clonality was computed per sample as the square root of Simpson's diversity index over productive rearrangements. TCRdb limited this immuneACCESS table to in-frame rearrangements with V and J called. A share of clones is missing; checked studies link under half to unresolved V genes, and the rest is unexplained. V, J and clone size derive from that table, while D and trimming were established from the DNA sequence. The sample table shows approximately 92,000 clones, and roughly 84% are seen once. Under 15% of the sample is held by the ten biggest clonotypes.

This sample is drawn from a study of blood T cell repertoires in COVID-19 (dated by TCRdb to about 2020). For the wider study: Collaborator samples came from the United States, Italy and Spain and covered acute and convalescent phases of COVID-19. The material from the prospective study consisted of cDNA or gDNA derived from T cells, B-cell-depleted T cells, or PBMCs. Subjects who had been exposed to COVID-19, were actively infected with it, or had recovered from it provided the deeply sampled blood TCRbeta repertoires that made up the dataset. The repertoires were released in a freely available public database meant as a resource for research on the immune response to SARS-CoV-2. The samples were drawn from the first 160 participants of the ongoing ImmuneRACE study and from about 1,200 subjects provided by 6 global collaborators. Nearly every sample came with metadata listing a de-identified subject ID, COVID-19 status, age in years and sex. HLA class I and class II types, where available, came from metadata supplied by the sample provider rather than from assay-based typing.

Whole blood was collected in K2EDTA tubes by collaborating institutions according to the institutions' own protocols. For TCRbeta analysis, collaborator samples were shipped as frozen whole blood, as isolated PBMCs, or as DNA extracted from either sample type. Results and caveats for the whole study, not just this receptor: How much clinical and demographic metadata was included differed by source and by participant, and the metadata was provided uncurated.

CDR1 is given as SGHDT and CDR2 as YYEEEE, both from the germline V gene. From cysteine to phenylalanine, the CDR3 is 13 amino acids long. Of the read, only the CDR3 DNA is kept; its 39 bases are in frame from base 1. V is cut by 2 bases and J by 8 bases, and the space between the germline ends is 13 bases. The chain joins TRBV5-6 to TRBJ1-2, and TRBD1 may be the D gene, going by 5 matching bases. The sequenced sample was peripheral blood. This TCR was recovered from a woman aged 55-70 years in a cohort sampled during active or convalescent COVID-19. The CDR3 region reads CASSFGAGVGYTF. The DNA sequence is TGTGCCAGCAGCTTCGGGGCGGGAGTCGGCTACACCTTC. Supplemented by the reference TRBV5-6 and TRBJ1-2 proteins around the CDR3, the complete variable domain is DAGVTQSPTHLIKTRGQQVTLRCSPKSGHDTVSWYQQALGQGPQFIFQYYEEEERQRGNFPDRFSGHQFPNYSSELNVNALLLGDSALYLCASSFGAGVGYTFGSGTRLTVV.